This T cell receptor (beta chain) was captured in a study of cytomegalovirus exposure and HLA in healthy donors. The germline V gene encodes CDR1 MNHNS and CDR2 SASEGT. This CDR3 region has 15 residues. The V end lost 8 bases, the J end lost 1 base, and 15 bases lay between the germline ends. The PCR made use of 60 Vbeta and 13 Jbeta primers. The data were produced by immunoSEQ multiplex PCR, yet TCRdb's version contains in-frame clones alone and is incomplete. The sample shows 150,000 to 200,000 clones, about 81% of them seen only once. The sequence was collected from a woman between 18 and 30 years old in good health and CMV-seropositive. Sequencing was performed on PBMCs. The rearrangement joins TRBV6-1 to TRBJ1-5; a weak D match, TRBD1 (6 bases). The CDR3 loop is CASQPLTGSNQPQHF. The CDR3 nucleotides read TGTGCCAGCCAACCCTTAACAGGGAGCAATCAGCCCCAGCATTTT.